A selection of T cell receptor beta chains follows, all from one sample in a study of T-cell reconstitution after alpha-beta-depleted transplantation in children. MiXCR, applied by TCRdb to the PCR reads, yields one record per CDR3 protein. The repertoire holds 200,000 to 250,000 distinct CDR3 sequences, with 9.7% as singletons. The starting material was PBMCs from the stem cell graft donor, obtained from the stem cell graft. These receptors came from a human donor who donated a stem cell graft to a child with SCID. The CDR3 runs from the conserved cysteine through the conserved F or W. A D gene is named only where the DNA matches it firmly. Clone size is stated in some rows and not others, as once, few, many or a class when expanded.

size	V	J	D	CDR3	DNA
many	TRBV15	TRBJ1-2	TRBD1	CATSRDYRGKYGYTF	TGTGCCACCAGCAGAGATTACAGGGGCAAATATGGCTACACCTTC
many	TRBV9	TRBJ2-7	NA	CASSPDISGTYEQYF	TGTGCCAGCAGCCCAGACATTAGCGGTACCTACGAGCAGTACTTC
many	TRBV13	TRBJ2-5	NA	CASSFLEGGQETQYF	TGTGCCAGCAGCTTCCTCGAGGGGGGCCAAGAGACCCAGTACTTC
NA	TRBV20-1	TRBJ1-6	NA	CCARDVAGPSSYNSPLHF	TGCTGTGCTAGAGACGTGGCGGGGCCGAGCTCCTATAATTCACCCCTCCACTTT
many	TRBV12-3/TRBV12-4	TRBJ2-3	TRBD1	CASCPQGQGRTDTQYF	TGTGCCAGCTGCCCCCAGGGACAGGGCCGCACAGATACGCAGTATTTT
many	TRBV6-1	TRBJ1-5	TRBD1	CASSDETGGARQPQHF	TGTGCCAGCAGTGACGAGACAGGGGGTGCCAGGCAGCCCCAGCATTTT
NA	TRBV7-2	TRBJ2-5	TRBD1	CASRNPTGLFGETQYF	TGTGCCAGCAGAAACCCGACAGGGCTATTTGGGGAGACCCAGTACTTC
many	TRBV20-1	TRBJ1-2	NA	CSASQLSGPYGYTF	TGCAGTGCTAGTCAACTAAGTGGGCCCTATGGCTACACCTTC
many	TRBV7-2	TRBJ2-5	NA	CASSSRLTFKETQYF	TGTGCCAGCAGCTCACGACTTACGTTTAAAGAGACCCAGTACTTC
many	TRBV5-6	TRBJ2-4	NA	CASSRRRTDAAKNIQYF	TGTGCCAGCAGCCGTAGAAGGACGGATGCAGCCAAAAACATTCAGTACTTC